One and the same sample provided the 14 T cell receptor beta chains below, sequenced in a study of monozygotic twins with inflammatory bowel disease. TCRdb reprocessed the 5' RACE reads and stores each CDR3 protein as one record, lacking DNA. The sample table includes around 380,000 distinct CDR3 sequences. The sequenced sample was blood. The receptors were sampled from a human donor with ulcerative colitis or Crohn's disease, or a healthy co-twin of an affected twin (not recorded which).

This sequence joins TRBV5-4 and TRBJ2-4; the D gene TCRdb calls, TRBD1, cannot be checked with no DNA. There are 15 residues in the CDR3. The germline gives CDR1 SGHNT, CDR2 YYREEE (reference sequence). This chain's CDR3 is CASSAGQLAKNIQYF.

The chain joins TRBV10-2 to TRBJ2-7. There are 13 residues in the CDR3. The V gene's germline CDR1 is WSHSY and CDR2 SAAADI. The CDR3 sequence: CASGQTAFYEQYF.

The genes are TRBV7-2 and TRBJ1-3; the D call of TRBD1 rests on TCRdb alone, since no DNA is present to check it. The CDR3 totals 15 residues. Germline V gene data show CDR1 as SGHTA and CDR2 as FQGNSA. CDR3 sequence reads: CASSLGQGAGNTIYF.

The V gene is TRBV20-1, the J gene TRBJ2-7; no DNA is available, so the TRBD1 call from TCRdb remains unchecked. The CDR3 contains 13 residues. The V gene's germline CDR1 is DFQATT and CDR2 SNEGSKA (reference sequence). The chain's CDR3 is CSERGQNVYEQYF.

The chain employs TRBV5-4 and TRBJ2-3; TCRdb lists TRBD2, though no DNA is available to test this call. CDR1 SGHNT and CDR2 YYREEE come from the germline V gene (reference sequence). The CDR3 has 16 amino acids. CDR3 loop: CASSLLAGGNTDTQYF.

The chain couples TRBV5-1 to TRBJ2-7; TCRdb names TRBD2, which stays unverified in the absence of DNA. This CDR3 comprises 13 residues. Germline V lookup: CDR1 SGHRS, CDR2 YFSETQ. The CDR3 loop reads CASSSGPRNEQYF.

The chain joins TRBV5-5 to TRBJ2-3. Germline lookup yields CDR1 SGHKS and CDR2 YYEKEE (reference sequence). CDR3 length: 14 amino acids. CDR3 region: CASSWDFFTDTQYF.

The rearrangement joins TRBV6-6 to TRBJ1-1; TCRdb outputs TRBD1, but without DNA this stays unchecked. Germline V gene sequence: CDR1 MNHNY, CDR2 SVGAGI (reference sequence). The CDR3 covers 13 residues. CDR3 protein: CASSQGMNTEAFF.

The V call is TRBV4-1, the J call TRBJ1-4. In germline, CDR1 is MGHRA, CDR2 YSYEKL. The CDR3 is 14 amino acids. CDR3 protein: CASSQDGGNEKLFF.

J is TRBJ1-4 and V is TRBV14. The V gene's germline CDR1 is SGHDN and CDR2 FVKESK. The CDR3 sequence is 13 residues long. The CDR3 protein is CASSQGSSEKLFF.

This chain joins TRBV7-8 and TRBJ2-3; TCRdb proposes TRBD1, but this gene call is untestable without DNA. Germline CDR1 reads SGHVS; CDR2 reads FQNEAQ. The CDR3 sequence is 15 residues long. The CDR3 loop reads CASSLAQRASVTQYF.

The V and J genes are TRBV6-5 and TRBJ1-2; TCRdb calls TRBD1, which cannot be checked without DNA. Germline V CDR1 and CDR2: MNHEY, SVGAGI. This CDR3 has 17 amino acids. The CDR3 spells CASSYSSGFSGDYGYTF.

The rearrangement joins TRBV6-2 or TRBV6-3 to TRBJ2-7; as DNA is missing, the TRBD1 call by TCRdb cannot be tested. In germline, CDR1 is MNHEY, CDR2 SVGEGT. This CDR3 is 15 amino acids long. The CDR3 loop is CASSPGQFKAYEQYF.

This CDR3 is CASSSGPTTPDTQYF. The gene calls are TRBV7-2 and TRBJ2-3; TCRdb's D call, TRBD2, is unchecked because there is no DNA. CDR1 is SGHTA and CDR2 is FQGNSA in the germline V gene. The CDR3 runs to 15 residues.